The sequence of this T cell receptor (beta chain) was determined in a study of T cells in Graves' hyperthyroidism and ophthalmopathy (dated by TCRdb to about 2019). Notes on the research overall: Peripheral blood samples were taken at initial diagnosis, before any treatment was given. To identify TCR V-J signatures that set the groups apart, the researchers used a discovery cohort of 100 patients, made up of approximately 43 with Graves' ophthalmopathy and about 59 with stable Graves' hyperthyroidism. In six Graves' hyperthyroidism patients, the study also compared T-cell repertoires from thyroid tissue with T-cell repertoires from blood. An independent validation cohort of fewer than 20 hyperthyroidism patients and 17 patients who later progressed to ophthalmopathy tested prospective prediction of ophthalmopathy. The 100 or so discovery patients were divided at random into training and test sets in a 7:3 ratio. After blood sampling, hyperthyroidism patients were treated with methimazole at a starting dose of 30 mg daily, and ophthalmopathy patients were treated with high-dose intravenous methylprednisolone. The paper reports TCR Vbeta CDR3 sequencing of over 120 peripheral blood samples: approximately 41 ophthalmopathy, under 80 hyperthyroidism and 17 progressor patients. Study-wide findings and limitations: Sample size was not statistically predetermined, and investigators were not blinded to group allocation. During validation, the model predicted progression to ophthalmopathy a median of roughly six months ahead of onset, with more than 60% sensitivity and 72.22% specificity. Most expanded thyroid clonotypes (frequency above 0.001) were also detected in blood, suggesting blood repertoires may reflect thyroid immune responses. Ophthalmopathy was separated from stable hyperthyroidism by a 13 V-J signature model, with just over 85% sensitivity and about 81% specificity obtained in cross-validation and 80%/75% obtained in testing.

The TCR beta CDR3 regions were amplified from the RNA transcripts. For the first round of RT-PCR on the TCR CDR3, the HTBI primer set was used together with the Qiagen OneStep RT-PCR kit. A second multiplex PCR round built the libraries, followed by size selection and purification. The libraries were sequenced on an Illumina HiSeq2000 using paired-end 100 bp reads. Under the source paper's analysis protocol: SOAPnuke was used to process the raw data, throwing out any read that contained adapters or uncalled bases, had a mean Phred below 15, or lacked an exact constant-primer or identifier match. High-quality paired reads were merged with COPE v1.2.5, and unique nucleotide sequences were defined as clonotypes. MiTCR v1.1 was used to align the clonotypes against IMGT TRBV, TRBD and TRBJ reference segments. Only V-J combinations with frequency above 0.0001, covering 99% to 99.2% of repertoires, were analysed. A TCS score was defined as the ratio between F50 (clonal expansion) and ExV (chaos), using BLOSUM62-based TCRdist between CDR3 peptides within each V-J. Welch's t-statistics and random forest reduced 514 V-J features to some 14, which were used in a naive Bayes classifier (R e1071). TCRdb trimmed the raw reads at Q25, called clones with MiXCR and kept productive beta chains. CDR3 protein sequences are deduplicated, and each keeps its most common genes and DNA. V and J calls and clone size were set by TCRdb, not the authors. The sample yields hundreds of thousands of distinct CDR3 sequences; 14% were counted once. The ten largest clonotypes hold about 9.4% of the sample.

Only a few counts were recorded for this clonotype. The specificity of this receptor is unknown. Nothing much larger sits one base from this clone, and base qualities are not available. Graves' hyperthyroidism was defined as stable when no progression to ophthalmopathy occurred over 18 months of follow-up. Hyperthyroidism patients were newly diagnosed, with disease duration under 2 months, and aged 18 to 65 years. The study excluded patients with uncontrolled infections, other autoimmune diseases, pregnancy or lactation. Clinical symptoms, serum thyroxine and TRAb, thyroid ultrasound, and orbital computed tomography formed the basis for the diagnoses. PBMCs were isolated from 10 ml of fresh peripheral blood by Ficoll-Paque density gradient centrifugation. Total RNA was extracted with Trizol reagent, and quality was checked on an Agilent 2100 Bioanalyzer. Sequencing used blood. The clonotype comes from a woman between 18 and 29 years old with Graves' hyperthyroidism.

The CDR3 region reads CSGREAMVAKNIQYF. The DNA sequence follows: TGCAGTGGGCGGGAGGCTATGGTAGCCAAAAACATTCAGTACTTC. The chain links TRBV20-1 with TRBJ2-4, and TRBD2 matches 8 of the central bases. The CDR3 spans 15 residues, from the cysteine through the phenylalanine. The DNA shown is the 45-base CDR3, in frame from base 1. The germline V gene (reference sequence) specifies DFQATT as CDR1 and SNEGSKA as CDR2. Here V drops 7 bases and J drops 0 bases, and the junction holds 8 bases not matched to any gene.